This note documents a single T cell receptor (beta chain) sequence. The data were taken from a study of technical replicates of blood from a few donors. V dropped 4 bases and J dropped 5 bases, with 17 bases sitting between them. The CDR3 contains 15 residues. The germline V gene encodes CDR1 SGHAT and CDR2 FQDESV (reference sequence). Using immunoSEQ multiplex PCR, the repertoire was profiled, and TCRdb retains in-frame clones only, with some absent. The sample records some 74,000 clones, 89% being singletons. The V and J genes are TRBV11-1 and TRBJ2-5, with D perhaps matching TRBD2 (6 bases). Input material: T cells isolated from PBMCs. The sequence was collected from a human donor in good health. The CDR3 DNA follows: TGTGCCAGCAGCTCCAATCCCATCGGGAGTGAGACCCAGTACTTC. Its protein is CASSSNPIGSETQYF.